Each of the 22 T cell receptor beta chains below was sequenced from the same sample in a study of memory CD8 T cells in hepatitis C reinfection. The time point was: pre-reinfection, 55 to 20 weeks before reinfection detection. TCR sequencing was done directly ex vivo on sorted cells, without expansion in vitro. The assay was immunoSEQ multiplex PCR, and TCRdb's table has in-frame clones only and misses some. The table lists 45,000 to 65,000 clones, under 90% of them singletons, with approximately 1% in the top ten. The material sequenced was naive CD8+ T cells sorted from blood. The origin of the receptors is a man younger than 35 with hepatitis C virus infection.

V is TRBV27 and J is TRBJ1-1, with 8 positions matching TRBD1. Germline V gene sequence: CDR1 MNHEY, CDR2 SMNVEV (reference sequence). Unmatched junction bases numbered 7, after V lost 4 bases and J lost 6 bases. The CDR3 covers 14 residues. The CDR3 is CASSYSGGPPEAFF. In nucleotides, the CDR3 is TGTGCCAGCAGTTATTCAGGGGGCCCCCCTGAAGCTTTCTTT.

This chain uses TRBV30 with TRBJ2-2, with 8 bases fitting TRBD2. The CDR3 length is 12 residues. CDR1 and CDR2 from the germline V gene are GTSNPN and SVGIG (reference sequence). The J segment lost 6 bases and the V segment lost 5 bases, leaving 2 bases of the junction unmatched. The CDR3 region is CAWGAGAGELFF. Written as DNA, the CDR3 is TGTGCCTGGGGAGCGGGGGCCGGGGAGCTGTTTTTT.

The CDR3 reads CASRPGLAGGIEQFF. In DNA, the CDR3 is TGCGCCAGCAGACCGGGACTAGCGGGAGGTATTGAGCAGTTCTTC. The chain couples TRBV5-1 to TRBJ2-1, with TRBD2 matching 15 bases. Germline trimming cut 5 bases from V and 9 bases from J; bases unmatched to any gene: 6. This CDR3 is built from 15 residues. Germline CDR1 reads SGHRS; CDR2 reads YFSETQ.

The chain recombines TRBV27 with TRBJ2-1; 11 bases fit TRBD1. Unmatched junction bases numbered 11, after V lost 5 bases and J lost 8 bases. Per the germline V gene, CDR1 is MNHEY and CDR2 is SMNVEV (reference sequence). The CDR3 is 16 amino acids. In DNA, the CDR3 is TGTGCCAGCAGTCTTTCCGGACAGGGGGCGACCTATGAGCAGTTCTTC. Its protein product is CASSLSGQGATYEQFF.

J is TRBJ2-2 and V is TRBV7-9, with 7 bases lining up with TRBD2. The junction had 10 bases not matched to a gene; V was cut back by 5 bases and J by 4 bases. There are 16 residues in the CDR3. Germline V CDR1 and CDR2: SEHNR, FQNEAQ (reference sequence). CDR3: CASSNVLRGTTGELFF. The CDR3 region has the DNA TGTGCCAGCAGCAACGTTCTGCGGGGGACCACCGGGGAGCTGTTTTTT.

The chain is built from TRBV7-2 and TRBJ2-5; D is perhaps TRBD1 (5 bases). This CDR3 comprises 15 residues. V lost 0 bases and J 5 bases, leaving 13 bases between the germline ends. Germline V gene data show CDR1 as SGHTA and CDR2 as FQGNSA. In nucleotides, the CDR3 is TGTGCCAGCAGCTTAGCAGCCCGGCCAGGGGAGACCCAGTACTTC. It yields the protein CASSLAARPGETQYF.

The chain carries TRBV28 and TRBJ1-6; 9 positions agree with TRBD1. This CDR3 contains 14 residues. Germline V gene lookup returns CDR1 MDHEN and CDR2 SYDVKM. J was trimmed by 10 bases and V by 6 bases; bases with no gene match: 7. The CDR3 is CASRTGTGISPLHF. For the CDR3, the DNA is TGTGCCAGCAGAACCGGGACAGGGATCTCACCCCTCCACTTT. Combining the CDR3 with reference TRBV28 and TRBJ1-6 gives the whole variable domain DVKVTQSSRYLVKRTGEKVFLECVQDMDHENMFWYRQDPGLGLRLIYFSYDVKMKEKGDIPEGYSVSREKKERFSLILESASTNQTSMYLCASRTGTGISPLHFGNGTRLTVT.

The J gene is TRBJ2-7, the V gene TRBV27; 7 nucleotides agree with TRBD2. The V segment lost 5 bases and the J segment 3 bases; nucleotides outside the gene matches: 13. This CDR3 is 16 amino acids long. Germline lookup yields CDR1 MNHEY and CDR2 SMNVEV (reference sequence). The CDR3 nucleotides are TGTGCCAGCAGTCCGGCGGGGCTAGCGGATTACTACGAGCAGTACTTC. It translates to CASSPAGLADYYEQYF.

The chain links TRBV4-1 to TRBJ2-2; 12 bases line up with TRBD2. Germline CDR1 and CDR2: MGHRA and YSYEKL. CDR3 length: 16 residues. Germline trimming cut 4 bases from V and 6 bases from J; bases unmatched to any gene: 6. The DNA for the CDR3 is TGCGCCAGCAGCCCGCCCCTAGCGGGAGGGCCCGGGGAGCTGTTTTTT. Translated, it gives CASSPPLAGGPGELFF.

The chain carries TRBV30 and TRBJ1-3, with unresolved D. Germline CDR1 GTSNPN, CDR2 SVGIG (reference sequence). With 3 bases removed from V and 2 bases from J, the gap between germline ends came to 8 bases. The CDR3 is 13 residues long. The CDR3 region is CAWSSRAGNTIYF. In DNA, the CDR3 is TGTGCCTGGAGCTCGAGGGCTGGAAACACCATATATTTT.

This chain links TRBV7-9 with TRBJ2-5, with TRBD2 as a possible D gene (6 bases). The CDR3 totals 15 residues. Germline loops: CDR1 SEHNR, CDR2 FQNEAQ (reference sequence). V was shortened by 1 base and J by 5 bases, with 14 bases between the two germline ends. The CDR3 sequence: CASSLGRGGVETQYF. CDR3 DNA: TGTGCCAGCAGCTTAGGTAGGGGAGGAGTTGAGACCCAGTACTTC.

The chain is built from TRBV7-2 and TRBJ1-1; unclear D gene. Per germline, CDR1 SGHTA and CDR2 FQGNSA. This CDR3 spans 13 amino acids. V was pared by 5 bases and J by 6 bases, with 13 bases between. CDR3 DNA sequence: TGTGCCAGCAGCCACCCCCCGCCAGCTGAAGCTTTCTTT. Translated: CASSHPPPAEAFF.

This clone has just one count. The chain links TRBV2 to TRBJ2-7, with 13 bases lining up with TRBD2. CDR1 is SNHLY and CDR2 is FYNNEI in the germline V gene. V gave up 3 bases and J gave up 2 bases; unmatched junction bases: 7. The CDR3 totals 17 residues. In DNA form, the CDR3 reads TGTGCCAGCAGTGACCCCACTACTAGCGGGAGGGCCTACGAGCAGTACTTC. Translating it yields CASSDPTTSGRAYEQYF.

This rearrangement joins TRBV28 to TRBJ2-1, with unresolved D. This CDR3 is 16 amino acids long. V lost 5 bases, J lost 0 bases, and 14 bases lay in between. The V gene's germline CDR1 is MDHEN and CDR2 SYDVKM. Here the CDR3 DNA reads TGTGCCAGCAGTCCCATATCTGAGAGCTCCTACAATGAGCAGTTCTTC. Translated, it gives CASSPISESSYNEQFF.

This rearrangement joins TRBV4-1 to TRBJ2-1; 8 bases fit TRBD2. The CDR3 extends over 16 amino acids. CDR1 is MGHRA, CDR2 YSYEKL, per germline. V dropped 0 bases and J dropped 9; count of bases not matched to a gene: 10. In DNA form, the CDR3 reads TGCGCCAGCAGCCAAGAGCCGGGACTAGAACCGGGTGAGCAGTTCTTC. Amino acid sequence: CASSQEPGLEPGEQFF.

This chain links TRBV7-9 with TRBJ2-7; 9 bases fit TRBD2. This CDR3 has 19 residues. Germline V gene lookup returns CDR1 SEHNR and CDR2 FQNEAQ (reference sequence). J lost 2 bases, V lost 5 bases, and 19 bases had no gene match. The CDR3 protein is CASSPLGGLAGYSTYEQYF. The DNA of the CDR3 is TGTGCCAGCAGCCCCCTCGGCGGGCTAGCGGGATACTCAACCTACGAGCAGTACTTC.

The V gene is TRBV2, the J gene TRBJ2-1; 9 bases are shared with TRBD1. The length of the CDR3 is 13 residues. The J segment lost 7 bases and the V segment lost 4 bases, leaving 2 bases of the junction unmatched. Looked up from germline, CDR1 is SNHLY and CDR2 is FYNNEI. For the CDR3, the DNA is TGTGCCAGCAGTGGCGGGACAGGGAATGAGCAGTTCTTC. It is translated as CASSGGTGNEQFF.

The J gene is TRBJ2-1, the V gene TRBV27; D might be TRBD2 (6 bases). This CDR3 is built from 16 residues. Trimming removed 5 bases from V and 4 bases from J, with 18 bases in between. Germline lookup yields CDR1 MNHEY and CDR2 SMNVEV (reference sequence). CDR3 sequence (DNA): TGTGCCAGCAGTCCCTTGTCGGGAGAAAGTTACAATGAGCAGTTCTTC. Protein sequence: CASSPLSGESYNEQFF.

The chain joins TRBV19 to TRBJ2-7; 11 bases agree with TRBD2. J gave up 4 bases and V 0 bases, and 8 bases lay outside the gene matches. The CDR3 is 17 amino acids. Germline V gene lookup returns CDR1 LNHDA and CDR2 SQIVND (reference sequence). The CDR3 DNA is TGTGCCAGTAGTATAGACGTGGCTAGCGGGAGGACGTACGAGCAGTACTTC. Translated, it gives CASSIDVASGRTYEQYF.

This chain connects TRBV29-1 to TRBJ1-1; D not certain. Germline V lookup: CDR1 SQVTM, CDR2 ANQGSEA. This CDR3 comprises 11 residues. Trimming took 4 bases from V and 0 from J, leaving 3 bases between them. The CDR3 coding sequence is TGCAGCGTTGGCGTGAACACTGAAGCTTTCTTT. It translates to CSVGVNTEAFF.

The V and J genes are TRBV29-1 and TRBJ2-7; 14 bases agree with TRBD2. The CDR3 consists of 14 residues. V shed 4 bases, J shed 3 bases, and the junction held 2 bases outside the gene matches. Germline V gives CDR1 SQVTM, CDR2 ANQGSEA. In DNA, the CDR3 is TGCAGCGTTGGGGGGACTAGCGGGAGCTACGAGCAGTACTTC. It yields the protein CSVGGTSGSYEQYF.

This clone has only one observation. The chain recombines TRBV27 with TRBJ1-6; no clear D gene. Trimming pared 6 bases from V and 6 bases from J, leaving 6 bases between. The CDR3 consists of 12 residues. The germline V gene encodes CDR1 MNHEY and CDR2 SMNVEV (reference sequence). CDR3 bases: TGTGCCAGCAGCCACATTAATTCACCCCTCCACTTT. Translating gives CASSHINSPLHF.